The present T cell receptor beta chain was sequenced within a study of blood T cells in healthy people across ages. V lost 5 bases and J 0 bases, leaving 13 bases between the germline ends. Germline V CDR1 and CDR2: MNHNS, SASEGT. This CDR3 region has 16 residues. A J-beta primer mix and a sample-barcoded 5' primer were used in a second PCR of about 6 to 12 cycles. TCRdb reanalysed the 5' RACE reads using MiXCR and keeps one entry per CDR3 protein. Here the sample spans around 500,000 distinct CDR3 sequences, roughly 43% being singletons. This receptor was identified in an elderly man in good health. The sequencing sample was made of blood. This sequence joins TRBV6-1 and TRBJ2-2, with D maybe TRBD2 (5 bases). The DNA of the CDR3 is TGTGCCAGCAGTTCCCGGGGTGGGGCGAACACCGGGGAGCTGTTTTTT. Translated, it gives CASSSRGGANTGELFF.